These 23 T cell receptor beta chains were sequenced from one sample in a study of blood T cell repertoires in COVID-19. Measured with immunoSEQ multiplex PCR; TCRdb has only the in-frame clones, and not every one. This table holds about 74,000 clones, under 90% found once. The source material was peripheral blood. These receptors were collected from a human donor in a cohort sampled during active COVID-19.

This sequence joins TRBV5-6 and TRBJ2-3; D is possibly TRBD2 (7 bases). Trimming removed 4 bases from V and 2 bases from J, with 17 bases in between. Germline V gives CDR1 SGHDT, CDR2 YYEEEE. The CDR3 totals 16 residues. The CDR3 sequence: CASSPVRGAFTDTQYF. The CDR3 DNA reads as TGTGCCAGCAGCCCCGTCCGGGGGGCCTTCACAGATACGCAGTATTTT.

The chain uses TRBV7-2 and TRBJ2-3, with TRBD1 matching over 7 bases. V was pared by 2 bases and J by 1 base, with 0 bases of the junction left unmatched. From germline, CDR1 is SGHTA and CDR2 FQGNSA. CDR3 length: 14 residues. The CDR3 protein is CASSLRGRTDTQYF. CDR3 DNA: TGTGCCAGCAGCTTAAGGGGGCGCACAGATACGCAGTATTTT.

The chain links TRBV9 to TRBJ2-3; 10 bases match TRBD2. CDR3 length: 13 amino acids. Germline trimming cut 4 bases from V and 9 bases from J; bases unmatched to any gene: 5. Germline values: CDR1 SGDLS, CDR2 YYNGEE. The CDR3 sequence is CASSLISGGTQYF. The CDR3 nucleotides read TGTGCCAGCAGCCTCATTAGCGGGGGGACGCAGTATTTT.

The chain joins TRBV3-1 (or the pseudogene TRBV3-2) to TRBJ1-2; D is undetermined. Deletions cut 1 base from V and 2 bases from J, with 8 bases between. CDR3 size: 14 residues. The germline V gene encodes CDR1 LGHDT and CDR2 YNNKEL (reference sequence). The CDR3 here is CASSQVPGNYGYTF. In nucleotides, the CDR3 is TGTGCCAGCAGCCAAGTTCCGGGAAACTATGGCTACACCTTC.

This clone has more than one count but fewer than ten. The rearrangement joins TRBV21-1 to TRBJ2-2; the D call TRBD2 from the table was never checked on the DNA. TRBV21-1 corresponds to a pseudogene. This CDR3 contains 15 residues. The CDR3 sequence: CASICLTGNTGELFF. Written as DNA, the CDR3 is TGTGCCAGCATTTGCCTGACGGGAAACACCGGGGAGCTGTTTTTT.

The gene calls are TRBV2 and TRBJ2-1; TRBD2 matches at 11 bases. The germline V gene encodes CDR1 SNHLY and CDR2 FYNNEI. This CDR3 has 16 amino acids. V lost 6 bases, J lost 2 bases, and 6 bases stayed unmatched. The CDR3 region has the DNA TGTGCCAGCAGCTTAGCGGGGGGGATTACCTACAATGAGCAGTTCTTC. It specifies CASSLAGGITYNEQFF.

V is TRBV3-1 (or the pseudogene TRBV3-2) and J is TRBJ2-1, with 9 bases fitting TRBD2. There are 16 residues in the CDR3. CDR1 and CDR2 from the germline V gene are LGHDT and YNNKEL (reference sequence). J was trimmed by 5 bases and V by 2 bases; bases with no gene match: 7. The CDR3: CASSQLSLAGNNEQFF. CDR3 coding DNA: TGTGCCAGCAGCCAACTTTCCCTAGCGGGGAACAATGAGCAGTTCTTC.

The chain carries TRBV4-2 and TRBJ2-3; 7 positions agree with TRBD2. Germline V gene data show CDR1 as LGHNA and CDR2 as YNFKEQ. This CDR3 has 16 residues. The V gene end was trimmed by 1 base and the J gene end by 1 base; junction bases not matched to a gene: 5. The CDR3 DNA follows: TGTGCCAGCAGCCAAGGGCGCCTAGCGGGCACAGATACGCAGTATTTT. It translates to CASSQGRLAGTDTQYF.

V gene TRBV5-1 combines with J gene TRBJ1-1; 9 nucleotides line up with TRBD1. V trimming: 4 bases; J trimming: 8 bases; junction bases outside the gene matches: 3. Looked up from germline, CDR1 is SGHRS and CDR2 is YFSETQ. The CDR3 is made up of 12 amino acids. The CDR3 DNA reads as TGCGCCAGCAGCATCGGACAGGGGGAAGCTTTCTTT. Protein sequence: CASSIGQGEAFF.

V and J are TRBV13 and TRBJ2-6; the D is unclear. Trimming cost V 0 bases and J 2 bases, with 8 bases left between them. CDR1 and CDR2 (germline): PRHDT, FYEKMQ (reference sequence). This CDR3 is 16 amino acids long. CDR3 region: CASSLGPGTGANVLTF. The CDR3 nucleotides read TGTGCCAGCAGCTTAGGGCCAGGAACTGGGGCCAACGTCCTGACTTTC.

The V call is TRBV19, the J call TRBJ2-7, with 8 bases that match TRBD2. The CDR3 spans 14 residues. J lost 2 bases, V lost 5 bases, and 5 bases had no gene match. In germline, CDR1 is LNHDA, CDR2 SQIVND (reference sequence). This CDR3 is CASSGSGGPYEQYF. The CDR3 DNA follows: TGTGCCAGTAGTGGAAGCGGGGGACCCTACGAGCAGTACTTC.

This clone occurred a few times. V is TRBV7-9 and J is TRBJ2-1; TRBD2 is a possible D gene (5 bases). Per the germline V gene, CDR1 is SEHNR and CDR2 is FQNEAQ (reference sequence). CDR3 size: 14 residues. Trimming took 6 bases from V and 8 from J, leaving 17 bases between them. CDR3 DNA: TGTGCCAGCAGTCCGGGATACTCTGGGGATGAGCAGTTCTTC. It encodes CASSPGYSGDEQFF.

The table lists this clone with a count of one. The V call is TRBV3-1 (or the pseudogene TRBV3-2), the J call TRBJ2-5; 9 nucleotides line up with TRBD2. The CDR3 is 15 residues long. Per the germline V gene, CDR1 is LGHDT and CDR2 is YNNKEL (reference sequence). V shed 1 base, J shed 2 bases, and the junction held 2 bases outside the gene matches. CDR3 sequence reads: CASSQVAGGQETQYF. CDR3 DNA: TGTGCCAGCAGCCAAGTCGCGGGGGGGCAAGAGACCCAGTACTTC.

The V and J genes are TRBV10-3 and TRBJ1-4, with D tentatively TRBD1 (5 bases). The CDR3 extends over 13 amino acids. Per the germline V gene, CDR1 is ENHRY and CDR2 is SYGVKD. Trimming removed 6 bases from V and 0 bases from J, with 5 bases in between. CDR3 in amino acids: CAIRTATNEKLFF. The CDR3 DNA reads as TGTGCCATCAGGACAGCAACTAATGAAAAACTGTTTTTT.

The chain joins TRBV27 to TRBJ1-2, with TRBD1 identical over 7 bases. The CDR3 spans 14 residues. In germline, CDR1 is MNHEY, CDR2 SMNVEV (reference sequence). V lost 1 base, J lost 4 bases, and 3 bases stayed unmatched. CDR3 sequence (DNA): TGTGCCAGCAGTTTATTCCCAGGGGGCTATGGCTACACCTTC. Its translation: CASSLFPGGYGYTF.

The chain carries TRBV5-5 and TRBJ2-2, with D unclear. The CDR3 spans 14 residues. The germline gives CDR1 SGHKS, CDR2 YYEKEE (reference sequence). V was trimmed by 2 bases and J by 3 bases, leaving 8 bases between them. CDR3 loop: CASSFWPHTGELFF. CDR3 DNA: TGTGCCAGCAGCTTTTGGCCCCACACCGGGGAGCTGTTTTTT.

CDR3 residues: CAISFTGGTEAFF. Written as DNA, the CDR3 is TGTGCCATCAGTTTTACAGGGGGGACTGAAGCTTTCTTT. The chain carries TRBV10-3 and TRBJ1-1; TRBD1 matches 8 bases. The trim removed 5 bases at V and 5 bases at J, leaving 4 bases unmatched. The CDR3 runs 13 residues. CDR1 ENHRY and CDR2 SYGVKD come from the germline V gene.

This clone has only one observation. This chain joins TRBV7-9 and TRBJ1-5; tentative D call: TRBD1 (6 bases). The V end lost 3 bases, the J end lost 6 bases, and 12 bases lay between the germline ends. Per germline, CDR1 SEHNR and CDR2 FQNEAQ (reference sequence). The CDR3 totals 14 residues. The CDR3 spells CASSFGGQGQPQHF. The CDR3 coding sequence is TGTGCCAGCAGCTTCGGGGGGCAGGGTCAGCCCCAGCATTTT. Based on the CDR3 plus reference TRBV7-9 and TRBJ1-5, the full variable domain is DTGVSQNPRHKITKRGQNVTFRCDPISEHNRLYWYRQTLGQGPEFLTYFQNEAQLEKSRLLSDRFSAERPKGSFSTLEIQRTEQGDSAMYLCASSFGGQGQPQHFGDGTRLSIL.

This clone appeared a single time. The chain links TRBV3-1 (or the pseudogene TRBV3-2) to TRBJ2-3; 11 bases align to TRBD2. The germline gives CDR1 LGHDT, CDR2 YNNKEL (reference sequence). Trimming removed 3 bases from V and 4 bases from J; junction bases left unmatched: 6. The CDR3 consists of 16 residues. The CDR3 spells CASSQGLAGGSDTQYF. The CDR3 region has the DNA TGTGCCAGCAGCCAGGGCCTAGCGGGGGGATCAGATACGCAGTATTTT.

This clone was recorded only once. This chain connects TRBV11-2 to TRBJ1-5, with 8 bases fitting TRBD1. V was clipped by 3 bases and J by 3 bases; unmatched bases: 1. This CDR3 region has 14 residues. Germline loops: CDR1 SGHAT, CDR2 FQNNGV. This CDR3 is CASSLTGANQPQHF. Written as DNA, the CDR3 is TGTGCCAGCAGCTTGACAGGGGCCAATCAGCCCCAGCATTTT.

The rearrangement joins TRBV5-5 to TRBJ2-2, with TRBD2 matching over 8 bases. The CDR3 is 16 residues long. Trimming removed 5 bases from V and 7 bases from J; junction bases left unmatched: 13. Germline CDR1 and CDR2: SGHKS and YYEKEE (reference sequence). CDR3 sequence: CASSPGVAGKFGELFF. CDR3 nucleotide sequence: TGTGCCAGCAGTCCGGGGGTAGCGGGGAAGTTCGGGGAGCTGTTTTTT.

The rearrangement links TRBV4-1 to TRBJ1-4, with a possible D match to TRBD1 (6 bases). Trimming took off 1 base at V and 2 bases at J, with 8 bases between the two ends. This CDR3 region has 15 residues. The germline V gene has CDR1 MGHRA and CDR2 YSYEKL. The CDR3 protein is CASSQVQGTNEKLFF. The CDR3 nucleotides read TGCGCCAGCAGCCAAGTACAGGGCACTAATGAAAAACTGTTTTTT.

The CDR3 here is CASSQDNWTQYF. The CDR3 DNA is TGCGCCAGCAGCCAAGATAACTGGACCCAGTACTTC. The chain joins TRBV4-1 to TRBJ2-5; unclear D gene. Trimming removed 0 bases from V and 7 bases from J, with 6 bases in between. The CDR3 spans 12 residues. Germline V lookup: CDR1 MGHRA, CDR2 YSYEKL.